This T cell receptor beta chain appears in the sequencing data of a study of cytomegalovirus exposure and HLA in healthy donors. Study at large: The same platform was used for the 110 or so validation repertoires and the roughly 670 first-cohort repertoires, a later analysis reported. The study, taken as a whole, reports: Cytomegalovirus-associated TCR beta chains were listed, numbering 164. The dataset shows that most TCR sequences were rare, while some public TCRs occurred in many donors.

Comment on this clone: The antigen is not known.

Using immunoSEQ multiplex PCR, the repertoire was profiled, and TCRdb retains in-frame clones only, with some absent. The sample contains 250,000 to 350,000 clones, roughly 90% of which appear only once. Germline lookup yields CDR1 SGHRS and CDR2 YFSETQ. This CDR3 has 18 residues. With 0 bases removed from V and 0 bases from J, the gap between germline ends came to 13 bases. The donors were members of the validation cohort, which comprised roughly 130 subjects and was separate from the first cohort of 670 or so subjects. The chain is built from TRBV5-1 and TRBJ2-6; perhaps TRBD2 as D (5 bases). Sequencing input: PBMCs. The clonotype originates from a woman aged 18-35 years in good health and CMV-seronegative. Here the CDR3 DNA reads TGCGCCAGCAGCTTGGCTGCGGGCAGGTACTCTGGGGCCAACGTCCTGACTTTC. Translated, it gives CASSLAAGRYSGANVLTF.